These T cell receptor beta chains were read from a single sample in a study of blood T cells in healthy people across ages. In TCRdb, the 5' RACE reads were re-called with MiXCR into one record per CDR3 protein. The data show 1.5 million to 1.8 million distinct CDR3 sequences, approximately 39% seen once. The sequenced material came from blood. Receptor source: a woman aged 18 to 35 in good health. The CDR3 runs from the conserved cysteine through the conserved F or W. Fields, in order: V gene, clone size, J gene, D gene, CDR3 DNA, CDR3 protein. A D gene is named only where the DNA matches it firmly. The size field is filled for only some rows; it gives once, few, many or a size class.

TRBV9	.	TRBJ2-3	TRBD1	TGTGCCAGCAGCCCAGGGGGAAACACAGATACGCAGTATTTT	CASSPGGNTDTQYF
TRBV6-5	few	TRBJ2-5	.	TGTGCCAGCAGTTACTCGAGTTCCAATGAGCAGTACTTC	CASSYSSSNEQYF
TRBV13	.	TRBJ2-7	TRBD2	TGTGCCAGCAGCTTATGGGCTAGCGGGGACTACGAGCAGTACTTC	CASSLWASGDYEQYF
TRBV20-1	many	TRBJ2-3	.	TGCAGTCCGACCGGACGGAGCACAGATACGCAGTATTTT	CSPTGRSTDTQYF
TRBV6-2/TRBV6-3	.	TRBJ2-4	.	TGTGCCAGCAGTTACGGGGACGCTCGGCAAAACATTCAGTACTTC	CASSYGDARQNIQYF
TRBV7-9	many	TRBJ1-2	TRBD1	TGTGCCAGCAGTCGGGACAGGCCCTATGGCTACACCTTC	CASSRDRPYGYTF
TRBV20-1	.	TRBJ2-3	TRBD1	TGCAGTGCTAGGGGACAGGGCACAGATACGCAGTATTTT	CSARGQGTDTQYF
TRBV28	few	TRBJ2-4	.	TGTGCCAGCAGAGATGACAGCCTCAAAAACATTCAGTACTTC	CASRDDSLKNIQYF
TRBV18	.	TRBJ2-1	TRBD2	TGTGCCAGCTCACCGGAAGGACTAGCGGGAGGTGAGCAGTTCTTC	CASSPEGLAGGEQFF
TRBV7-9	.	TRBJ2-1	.	TGTGCCAGCAGCTCCCCCCCCGACGATGAGCAGTTCTTC	CASSSPPDDEQFF
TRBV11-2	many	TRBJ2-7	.	TGTGCCAGCAGCTTCCCGGGCGGGTCCTACGAGCAGTACTTC	CASSFPGGSYEQYF
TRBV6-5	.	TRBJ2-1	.	TGTGCCAGCAGTTACTCTGGCCAAAATGAGCAGTTCTTC	CASSYSGQNEQFF
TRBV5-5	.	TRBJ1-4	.	TGTGCCAGCAGCTTGGGAGGAGCGCGCCGAACTAATGAAAAACTGTTTTTT	CASSLGGARRTNEKLFF
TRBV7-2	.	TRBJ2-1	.	TGTGCCTGCAGCACCCCTCTAGATGGCTCCTACAATGAGCAGTTCTTC	CACSTPLDGSYNEQFF
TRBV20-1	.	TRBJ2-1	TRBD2	TGCAGTGCTAGAAGACTAGCGGGAGTTAACAATGAGCAGTTCTTC	CSARRLAGVNNEQFF
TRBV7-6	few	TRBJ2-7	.	TGTGCCAGCAGCTTAGATATGGGCCCCGAGCAGTACTTC	CASSLDMGPEQYF
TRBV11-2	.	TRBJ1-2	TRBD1	TGTGCCAGCAGCCCAAGAAAGGGACAGGGGGCTGGCTACACCTTC	CASSPRKGQGAGYTF
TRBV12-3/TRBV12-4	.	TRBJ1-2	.	TGTGCCAGCAGGTCTGTGGACGAGGGCTACACCTTC	CASRSVDEGYTF
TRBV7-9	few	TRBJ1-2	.	TGTGCCAGCAGCGTCGGGACTGCTGATGGCTACACCTTC	CASSVGTADGYTF
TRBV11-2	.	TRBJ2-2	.	TGTGCCAGCAGCTTTCGACTGGGATCGAACACCGGGGAGCTGTTTTTT	CASSFRLGSNTGELFF
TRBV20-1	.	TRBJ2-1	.	TGCAGTGCTAGCCCTAGCGTGGTTGAGCAGTTCTTC	CSASPSVVEQFF
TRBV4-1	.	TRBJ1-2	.	TGCGCCAGCAGCCAACTTCCGGGACGACTTAACTATGGCTACACCTTC	CASSQLPGRLNYGYTF
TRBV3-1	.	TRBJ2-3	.	TGTGCCAGCAGCCAGTCGATCGGGTTAACAGATACGCAGTATTTT	CASSQSIGLTDTQYF
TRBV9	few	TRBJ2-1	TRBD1	TGTGCCAGCAGCGTCCCAGGGGGCTCAAATGAGCAGTTCTTC	CASSVPGGSNEQFF
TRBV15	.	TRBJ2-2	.	TGTGCCACCAGGTCCGGGAAGATGGACACCGGGGAGCTGTTTTTT	CATRSGKMDTGELFF
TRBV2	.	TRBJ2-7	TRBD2	TGTGCCAGCACCGAACTGGCTAGCGGAATCTACGAGCAGTACTTC	CASTELASGIYEQYF
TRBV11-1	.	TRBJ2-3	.	TGTGCCAGCAGTTGGACAGCCCCCACAGATACGCGGTATTTT	CASSWTAPTDTRYF
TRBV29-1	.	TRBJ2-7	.	TGCAGCGGGATAGAACTGATCAATGAGCAGTACTTC	CSGIELINEQYF
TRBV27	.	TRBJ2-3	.	TGTGCCAGCAGGGAGGGACCCTCAAGCACCACAGATACGCAGTATTTT	CASREGPSSTTDTQYF
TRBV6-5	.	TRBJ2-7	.	TGTGCCAGCAGCTATCTTTGCGAGCAGTACTTC	CASSYLCEQYF
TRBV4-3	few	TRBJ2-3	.	TGCGCCAGCAGCCAAGCCCTGACGGGAGCGCGTACGCAGTATTTT	CASSQALTGARTQYF
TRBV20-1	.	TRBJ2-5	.	TGCAGTGCTAGGCAACAACCGTACCAAGAGACCCAGTACTTC	CSARQQPYQETQYF
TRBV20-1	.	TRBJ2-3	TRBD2	TGCAGTGCTAAGGACCTTCTAGCGGGAGGAAAGGCAGATACGCAGTATTTT	CSAKDLLAGGKADTQYF
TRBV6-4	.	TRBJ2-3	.	TGTGCCAGCAGTGAGGGGGAAGAAGATACGCAGTATTTT	CASSEGEEDTQYF
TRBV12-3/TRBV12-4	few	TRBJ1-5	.	TGTGCCAGCAGTACAGCTTCCAATCAGCCCCAGCATTTT	CASSTASNQPQHF
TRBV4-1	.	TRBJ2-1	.	TGCGCCAGCAGCCAAGTCCTCCCGTACGGTAAGCAGTTCTTC	CASSQVLPYGKQFF
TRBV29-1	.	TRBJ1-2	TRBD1	TGCAGCGTTAACGGACAGGTTGGCTACACCTTC	CSVNGQVGYTF
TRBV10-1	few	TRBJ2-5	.	TGCGCCAGCAGTGAGGGTCGGCACCAAGAGACCCAGTACTTC	CASSEGRHQETQYF
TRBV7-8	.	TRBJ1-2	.	TGTGCCAGCAGCCGCCAGGGCCAGGGGAGTTCTTATTATGGCTACACCTTC	CASSRQGQGSSYYGYTF
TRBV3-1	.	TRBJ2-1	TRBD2	TGTGCCAGCAGCCAATTTCCTAGCGGGGTCGACAATGAGCAGTTCTTC	CASSQFPSGVDNEQFF
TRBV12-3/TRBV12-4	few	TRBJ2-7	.	TGTGCCAGCAGTTTCGGCCAGGGCCACTACGAGCAGTACTTC	CASSFGQGHYEQYF
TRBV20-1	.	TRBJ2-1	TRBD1	TGCAGTGCTGATGGGGACAGCTTAAACAATGAGCAGTTCTTC	CSADGDSLNNEQFF
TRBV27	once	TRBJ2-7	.	TGTGCCAGCAGTCCCCGGGATATAGGAGCCTATGAGCAGTACTTC	CASSPRDIGAYEQYF
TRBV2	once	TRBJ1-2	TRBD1	TGTGCCAGCAGTGAGGTAACAGGGGACTATGGCTACACCTTC	CASSEVTGDYGYTF
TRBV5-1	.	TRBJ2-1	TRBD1	TGCGCCAGCAGCTTAGCGGGACAGGGACGCAATGAGCAGTTCTTC	CASSLAGQGRNEQFF
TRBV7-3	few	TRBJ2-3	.	TGTGCCAGCAGCTTAAGTGGGCCTGAAGATACGCAGTATTTT	CASSLSGPEDTQYF
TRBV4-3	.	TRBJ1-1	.	TGCGCCAGCAGCCAAGTTCAGGGTGGGTACACTGAAGCTTTCTTT	CASSQVQGGYTEAFF
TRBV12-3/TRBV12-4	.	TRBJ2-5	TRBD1	TGTGCCATCGGGACAGGGGTGCAAGAGACCCAGTACTTC	CAIGTGVQETQYF
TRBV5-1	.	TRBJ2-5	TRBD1	TGCGCCAGCAGCTTATTCGGGACAGAAGAGACCCAGTACTTC	CASSLFGTEETQYF
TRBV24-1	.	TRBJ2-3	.	TGTGCCACCAGTGATGCGATTTCCACAGATACGCAGTATTTT	CATSDAISTDTQYF
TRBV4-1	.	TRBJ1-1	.	TGCGCTAGCAGCCGCGCCGTGCTGAACACTGAAGCTTTCTTT	CASSRAVLNTEAFF
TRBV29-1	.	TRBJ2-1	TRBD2	TGCAGCGTGACGGGACTAGCAGGTCCCAATGAGCAGTTCTTC	CSVTGLAGPNEQFF
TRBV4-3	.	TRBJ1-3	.	TGCGCAAGCAGCCGGGAAGAGGGGAACACCATATATTTT	CASSREEGNTIYF
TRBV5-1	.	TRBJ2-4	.	TGCGCCAGCAGCTTGGGGGCTGCCGTTCTGGCCAAAAACATTCAGTACTTC	CASSLGAAVLAKNIQYF
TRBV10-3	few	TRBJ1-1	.	TGTGCCATCAGTGAGCCGGAAGGGGGGAACACTGAAGCTTTCTTT	CAISEPEGGNTEAFF